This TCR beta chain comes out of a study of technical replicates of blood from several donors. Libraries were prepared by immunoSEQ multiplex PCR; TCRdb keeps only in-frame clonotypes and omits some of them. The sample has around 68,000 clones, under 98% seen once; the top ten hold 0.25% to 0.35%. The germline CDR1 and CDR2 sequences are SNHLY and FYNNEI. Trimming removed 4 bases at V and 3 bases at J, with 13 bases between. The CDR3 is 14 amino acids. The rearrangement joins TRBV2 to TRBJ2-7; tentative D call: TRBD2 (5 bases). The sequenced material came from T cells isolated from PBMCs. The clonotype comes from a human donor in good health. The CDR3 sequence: CASSGLKKIYEQYF. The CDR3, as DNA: TGTGCCAGCAGTGGACTAAAAAAGATCTACGAGCAGTACTTC.